The 6 T cell receptor beta chains in this list originate from one sample, sequenced in a study of cytomegalovirus exposure and HLA in healthy donors. Primers: 60 Vbeta forward and 13 Jbeta reverse. Clones were sequenced by immunoSEQ multiplex PCR, and TCRdb holds only the in-frame ones, with some missing. This sample's table has around 27,000 clones. Sequencing used PBMCs. These receptors were taken from a man under 40 in good health and CMV-seronegative.

V and J are TRBV7-2 and TRBJ1-1; TRBD1 matches 9 bases. Germline lookup yields CDR1 SGHTA and CDR2 FQGNSA. The CDR3 has 16 amino acids. The trim removed 4 bases at V and 0 bases at J, leaving 6 bases unmatched. CDR3 bases: TGTGCCAGCAGCTCGAAGGGACAGGGAATGAACACTGAAGCTTTCTTT. It specifies CASSSKGQGMNTEAFF.

This chain connects TRBV7-9 to TRBJ1-3; 12 positions match TRBD1. J was trimmed by 4 bases and V by 4 bases; bases with no gene match: 11. CDR3 size: 18 residues. Germline V CDR1 and CDR2: SEHNR, FQNEAQ (reference sequence). In nucleotides, the CDR3 is TGTGCCAGCAGCTCCCGCCGGGACAGGGGGCTCGTGGGAAACACCATATATTTT. It codes for CASSSRRDRGLVGNTIYF.

V gene TRBV9 combines with J gene TRBJ1-2; TRBD1 matches at 10 bases. The CDR3 consists of 15 residues. Germline loops: CDR1 SGDLS, CDR2 YYNGEE. V lost 3 bases to trimming and J lost 8 bases; unmatched junction nucleotides: 10. CDR3 in DNA: TGTGCCAGCAGCGCTACCGGACAGGGGGGGTTGGGCTACACCTTC. Its protein product is CASSATGQGGLGYTF.

The rearrangement links TRBV4-3 to TRBJ2-3; a possible D gene is TRBD2 (5 bases). This CDR3 comprises 14 residues. The germline CDR1 and CDR2 sequences are LGHNA and YSLEER. Trimming removed 2 bases at V and 3 bases at J, with 9 bases between. Here the CDR3 reads CASSQSTGTDTQYF. CDR3 nucleotides: TGCGCCAGCAGCCAATCAACGGGAACAGATACGCAGTATTTT.

This chain joins TRBV28 and TRBJ1-1; a possible D gene is TRBD1 (5 bases). Germline V gives CDR1 MDHEN, CDR2 SYDVKM. The CDR3 consists of 13 residues. The V and J ends lost 5 bases and 1 base respectively, with 8 bases between them. The CDR3 region is CASSLGGNTEAFF. In DNA form, the CDR3 reads TGTGCCAGCAGTCTCGGGGGGAACACTGAAGCTTTCTTT.

A note on this clone: One end of the junction is discordant with germline, which a read error may explain. The chain is built from TRBV7-2 and TRBJ1-1; tentatively, D is TRBD1 (5 bases). Germline V lookup: CDR1 SGHTA, CDR2 FQGNSA. The CDR3 sequence is 12 residues long. CDR3 in DNA: TGTGCCAGCAGCTTAGCCCCGACAGCTCCTTTTTTC. Encoded protein: CASSLAPTAPFF.